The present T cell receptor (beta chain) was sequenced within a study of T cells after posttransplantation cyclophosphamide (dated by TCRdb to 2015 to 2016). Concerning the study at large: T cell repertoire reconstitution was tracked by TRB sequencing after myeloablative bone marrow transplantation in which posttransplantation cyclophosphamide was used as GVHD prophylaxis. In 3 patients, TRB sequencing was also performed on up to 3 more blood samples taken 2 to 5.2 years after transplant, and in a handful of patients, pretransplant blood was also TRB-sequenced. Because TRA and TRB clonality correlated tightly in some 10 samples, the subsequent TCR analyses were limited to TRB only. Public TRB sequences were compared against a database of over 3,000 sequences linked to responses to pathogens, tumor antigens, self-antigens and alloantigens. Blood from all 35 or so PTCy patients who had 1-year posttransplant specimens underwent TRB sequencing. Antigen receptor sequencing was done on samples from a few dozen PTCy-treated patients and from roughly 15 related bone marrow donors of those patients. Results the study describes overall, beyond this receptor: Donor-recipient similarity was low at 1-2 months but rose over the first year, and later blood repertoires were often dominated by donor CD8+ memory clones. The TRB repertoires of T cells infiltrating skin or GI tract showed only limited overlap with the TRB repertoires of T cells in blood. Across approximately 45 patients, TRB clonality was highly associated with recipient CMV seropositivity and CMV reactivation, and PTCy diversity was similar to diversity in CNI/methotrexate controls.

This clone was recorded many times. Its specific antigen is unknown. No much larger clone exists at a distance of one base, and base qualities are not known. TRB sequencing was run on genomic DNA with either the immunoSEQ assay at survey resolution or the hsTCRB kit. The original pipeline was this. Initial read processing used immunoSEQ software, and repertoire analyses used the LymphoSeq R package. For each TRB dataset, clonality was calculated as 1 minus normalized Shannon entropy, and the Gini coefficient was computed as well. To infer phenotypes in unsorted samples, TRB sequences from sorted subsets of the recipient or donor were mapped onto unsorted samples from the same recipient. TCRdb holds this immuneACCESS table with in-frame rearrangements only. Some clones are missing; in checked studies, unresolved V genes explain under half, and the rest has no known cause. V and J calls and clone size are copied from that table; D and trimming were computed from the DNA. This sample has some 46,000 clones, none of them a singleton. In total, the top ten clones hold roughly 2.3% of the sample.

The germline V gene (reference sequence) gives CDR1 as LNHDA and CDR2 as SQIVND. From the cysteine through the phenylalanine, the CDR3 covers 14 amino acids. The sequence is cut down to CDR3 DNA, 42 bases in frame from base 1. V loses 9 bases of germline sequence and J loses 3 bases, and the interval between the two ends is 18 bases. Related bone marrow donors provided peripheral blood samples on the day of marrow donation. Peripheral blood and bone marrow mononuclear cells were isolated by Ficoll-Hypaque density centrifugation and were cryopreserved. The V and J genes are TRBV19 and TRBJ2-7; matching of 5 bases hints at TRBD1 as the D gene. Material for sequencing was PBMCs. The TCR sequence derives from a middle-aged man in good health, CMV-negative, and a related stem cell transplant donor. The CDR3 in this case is CASQAPGMSYEQYF. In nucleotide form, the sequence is TGTGCCAGCCAAGCCCCAGGGATGAGCTACGAGCAGTACTTC. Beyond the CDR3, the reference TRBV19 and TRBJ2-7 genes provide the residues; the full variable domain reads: DGGITQSPKYLFRKEGQNVTLSCEQNLNHDAMYWYRQDPGQGLRLIYYSQIVNDFQKGDIAEGYSVSREKKESFPLTVTSAQKNPTAFYLCASQAPGMSYEQYFGPGTRLTVT.